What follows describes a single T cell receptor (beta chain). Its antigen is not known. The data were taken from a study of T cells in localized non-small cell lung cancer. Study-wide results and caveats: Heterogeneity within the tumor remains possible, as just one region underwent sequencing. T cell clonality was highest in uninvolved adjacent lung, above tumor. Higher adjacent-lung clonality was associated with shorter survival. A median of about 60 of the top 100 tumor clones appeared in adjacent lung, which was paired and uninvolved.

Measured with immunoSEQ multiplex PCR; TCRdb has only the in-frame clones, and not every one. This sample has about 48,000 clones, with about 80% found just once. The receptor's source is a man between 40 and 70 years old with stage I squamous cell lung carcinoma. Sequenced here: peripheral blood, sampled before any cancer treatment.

The CDR3 sequence is CASSLQPSGANVLTF. CDR3 DNA sequence: TGTGCCAGCAGCTTACAACCCTCTGGGGCCAACGTCCTGACTTTC. V usage is TRBV7-2 and J usage is TRBJ2-6; no firm D call. CDR1 SGHTA and CDR2 FQGNSA come from the germline V gene. V lost 2 bases and J lost 0, with 5 bases in between. The CDR3 is 15 residues long.